This T cell receptor beta chain was recorded in a study of cytomegalovirus exposure and HLA in healthy donors. Researchers ran the PCR with 60 Vbeta and 13 Jbeta primers. TCRdb's table, derived via immunoSEQ multiplex PCR, lists solely in-frame clones and lacks some. This sample's clone table lists tens of thousands of clones. CDR1 and CDR2 from the germline V gene are LNHDA and SQIVND (reference sequence). The CDR3 contains 16 residues. J lost 0 bases, V lost 7 bases, and 8 bases had no gene match. The sample was PBMCs. The chain is built from TRBV19 and TRBJ2-2; 7 nucleotides align to TRBD1. This clonotype was obtained from a woman aged 25 to 45 in good health and CMV-seronegative. The CDR3, as DNA: TGTGCCAGTACCAGAGGGGGCGGAGCGAACACCGGGGAGCTGTTTTTT. Amino acid sequence: CASTRGGGANTGELFF.